The entry below gives a single T cell receptor beta chain sequence along with its context. Its specificity is not known. This sample is drawn from a study of cytomegalovirus exposure and HLA in healthy donors. Overall study results and limits: Most TCR beta V segments were productive about 90% or about 30% of the time in an earlier analysis. Later analysis associated a missense DCLRE1C variant with TCR beta V- and J-gene trimming.

Use of 60 Vbeta and 13 Jbeta primers characterized the PCR. This table comes from immunoSEQ multiplex PCR, and its TCRdb copy is limited to in-frame clones, with some not included. The table includes approximately 180,000 clones, roughly 80% detected once. Looked up from germline, CDR1 is SEHNR and CDR2 is FQNEAQ (reference sequence). CDR3 length: 18 amino acids. J gave up 4 bases and V 2 bases, and 13 bases lay outside the gene matches. The material sequenced was PBMCs. The V call is TRBV7-9, the J call TRBJ1-2; 10 bases align to TRBD1. This TCR came from a young man in good health and CMV-seronegative. CDR3 amino acids: CASSLNVGTGELPYGYTF. The CDR3 DNA reads TGTGCCAGCAGCTTAAACGTTGGGACAGGGGAATTACCCTATGGCTACACCTTC.